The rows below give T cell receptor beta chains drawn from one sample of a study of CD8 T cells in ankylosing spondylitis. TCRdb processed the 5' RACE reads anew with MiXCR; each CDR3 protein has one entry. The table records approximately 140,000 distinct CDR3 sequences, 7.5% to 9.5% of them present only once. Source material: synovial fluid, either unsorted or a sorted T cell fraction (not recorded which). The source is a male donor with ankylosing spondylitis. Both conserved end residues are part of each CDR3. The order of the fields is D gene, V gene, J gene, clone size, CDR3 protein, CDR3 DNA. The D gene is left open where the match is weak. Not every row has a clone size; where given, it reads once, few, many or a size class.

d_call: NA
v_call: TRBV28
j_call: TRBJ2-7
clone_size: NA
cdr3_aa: CATAGLARSSYEQYF
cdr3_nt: TGTGCCACCGCGGGCCTAGCGAGGAGCTCCTACGAGCAGTACTTC

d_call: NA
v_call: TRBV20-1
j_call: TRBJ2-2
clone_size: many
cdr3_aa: CSAPSSGTLNTGELFF
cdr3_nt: TGCAGTGCTCCATCGAGCGGAACATTGAACACCGGGGAGCTGTTTTTT

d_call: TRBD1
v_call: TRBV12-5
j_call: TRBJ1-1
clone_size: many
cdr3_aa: CASEAGTGRAEAFF
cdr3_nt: TGTGCTAGTGAGGCTGGGACAGGGCGCGCTGAAGCTTTCTTT

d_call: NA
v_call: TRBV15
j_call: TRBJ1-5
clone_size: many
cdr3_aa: CSNQPQHF
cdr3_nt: TGTAGCAATCAGCCCCAGCATTTT

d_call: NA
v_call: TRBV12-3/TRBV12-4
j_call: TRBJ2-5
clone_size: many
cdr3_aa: CASSFFPQTQYF
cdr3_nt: TGTGCCAGCAGTTTTTTTCCGCAGACCCAGTACTTC

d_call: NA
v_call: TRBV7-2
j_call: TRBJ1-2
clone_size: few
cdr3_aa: CASSLAPLSNYGYTF
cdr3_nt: TGTGCCAGCAGCTTAGCGCCTCTATCTAACTATGGCTACACCTTC

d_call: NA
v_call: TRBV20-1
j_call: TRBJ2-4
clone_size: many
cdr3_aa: CSAPLRGQLHF
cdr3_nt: TGCAGTGCCCCCCTCCGGGGGCAACTCCACTTC

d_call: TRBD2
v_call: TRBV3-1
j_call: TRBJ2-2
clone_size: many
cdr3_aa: CASSSGGTGELFF
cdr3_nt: TGTGCCAGCAGCTCGGGAGGGACCGGGGAGCTGTTTTTT

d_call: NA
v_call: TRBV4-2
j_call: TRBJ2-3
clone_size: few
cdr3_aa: CASSQASGGDTDTQYF
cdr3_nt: TGTGCCAGCAGCCAAGCATCAGGGGGGGACACAGATACGCAGTATTTT

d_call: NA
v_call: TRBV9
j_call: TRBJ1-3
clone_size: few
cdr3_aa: CASSVGHGQSFDTIYF
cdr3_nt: TGTGCCAGCAGCGTAGGACACGGACAGAGCTTCGACACCATATATTTT

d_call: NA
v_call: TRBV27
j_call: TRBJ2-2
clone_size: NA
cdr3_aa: CASSLYREGGELFF
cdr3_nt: TGTGCCAGCAGTTTATACAGGGAAGGGGGGGAGCTGTTTTTT

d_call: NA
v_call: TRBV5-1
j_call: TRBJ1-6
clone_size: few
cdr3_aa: CASSLSDGLDSPLHF
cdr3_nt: TGCGCCAGCAGCTTGTCCGACGGTTTGGATTCACCCCTCCACTTT

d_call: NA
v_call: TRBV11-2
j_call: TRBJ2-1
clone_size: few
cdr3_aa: CASSLDPWGGGYNEQFF
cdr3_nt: TGTGCCAGCAGCTTAGACCCTTGGGGTGGAGGATACAATGAGCAGTTCTTC

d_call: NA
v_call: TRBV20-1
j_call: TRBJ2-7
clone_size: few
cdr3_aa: CSASGGYEQYF
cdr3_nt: TGCAGTGCTAGTGGGGGTTACGAGCAGTACTTC

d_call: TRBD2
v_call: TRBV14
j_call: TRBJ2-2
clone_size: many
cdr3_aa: CASSRGLAGYGELFF
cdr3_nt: TGTGCCAGCAGCCGAGGACTAGCGGGATACGGGGAGCTGTTTTTT

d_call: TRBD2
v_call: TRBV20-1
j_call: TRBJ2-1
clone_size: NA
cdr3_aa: CSARGLAGDEQFF
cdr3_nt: TGCAGTGCTAGGGGACTAGCGGGAGATGAGCAGTTCTTC

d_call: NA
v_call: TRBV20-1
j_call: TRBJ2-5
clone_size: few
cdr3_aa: CSVARLIAKETQYF
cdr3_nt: TGCAGTGTAGCTCGATTGATCGCCAAAGAGACCCAGTACTTC

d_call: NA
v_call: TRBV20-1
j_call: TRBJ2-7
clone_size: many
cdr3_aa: CSARDQVEGIWEQYF
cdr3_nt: TGCAGTGCTAGAGATCAAGTTGAGGGGATATGGGAGCAGTACTTC

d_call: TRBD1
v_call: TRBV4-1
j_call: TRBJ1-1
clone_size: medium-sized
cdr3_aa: CASSRGHGTERAEAFF
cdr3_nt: TGCGCCAGCAGCCGCGGGCATGGGACAGAGAGGGCTGAAGCTTTCTTT

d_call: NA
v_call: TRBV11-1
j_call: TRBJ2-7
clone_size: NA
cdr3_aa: CASSLRTTIGYEQYF
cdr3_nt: TGTGCCAGCAGCTTACGGACTACCATTGGTTACGAGCAGTACTTC

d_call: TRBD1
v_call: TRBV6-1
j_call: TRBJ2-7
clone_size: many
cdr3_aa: CASSTYRGRHEQYF
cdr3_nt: TGTGCCAGCAGCACATACAGGGGAAGACACGAGCAGTACTTC

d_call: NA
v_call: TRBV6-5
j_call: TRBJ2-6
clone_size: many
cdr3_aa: CASSLHRSSGANVLTF
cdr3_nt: TGTGCCAGCAGTTTGCACAGGAGCTCTGGGGCCAACGTCCTGACTTTC

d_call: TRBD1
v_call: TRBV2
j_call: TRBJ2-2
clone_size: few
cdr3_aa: CASRLGTEDGELFF
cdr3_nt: TGTGCCAGCAGACTTGGGACAGAAGATGGGGAGCTGTTTTTT

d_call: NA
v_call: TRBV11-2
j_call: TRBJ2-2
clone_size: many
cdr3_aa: CASSLLGGNTGELFF
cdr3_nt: TGTGCCAGCAGCTTACTCGGGGGGAACACCGGGGAGCTGTTTTTT

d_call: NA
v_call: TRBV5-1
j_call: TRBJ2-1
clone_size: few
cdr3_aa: CASSLGWENEQFF
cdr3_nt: TGCGCCAGCAGCTTGGGATGGGAGAATGAGCAGTTCTTC

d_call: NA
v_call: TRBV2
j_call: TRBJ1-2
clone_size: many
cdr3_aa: CASREVGNGYTF
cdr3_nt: TGTGCCAGCAGAGAGGTGGGAAATGGCTACACCTTC

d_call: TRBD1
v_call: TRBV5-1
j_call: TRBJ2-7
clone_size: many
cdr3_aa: CASSLTGGGYEQYF
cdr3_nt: TGCGCCAGCAGCTTGACAGGGGGAGGCTACGAGCAGTACTTC

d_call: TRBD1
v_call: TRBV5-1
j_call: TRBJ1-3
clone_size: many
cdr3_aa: CASSLQGADTIYF
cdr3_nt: TGCGCCAGCAGCTTGCAGGGGGCGGACACCATATATTTT

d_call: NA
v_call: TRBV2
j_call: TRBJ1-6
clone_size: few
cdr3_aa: CASRTRVIGSPLHF
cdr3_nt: TGTGCCAGCAGGACCCGGGTGATCGGTTCACCCCTCCACTTT

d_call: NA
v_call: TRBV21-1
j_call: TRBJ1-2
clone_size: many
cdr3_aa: CASSKYRGREYGYTF
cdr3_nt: TGTGCCAGCAGCAAATACAGGGGACGCGAATATGGCTACACCTTC

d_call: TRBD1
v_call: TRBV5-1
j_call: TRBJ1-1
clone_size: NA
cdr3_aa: CASSSIAGTGNTEAFF
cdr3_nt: TGCGCCAGCAGCTCGATAGCCGGGACAGGGAACACTGAAGCTTTCTTT

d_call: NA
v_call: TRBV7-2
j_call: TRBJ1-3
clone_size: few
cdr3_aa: CASSSRGSGNTIYF
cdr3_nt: TGTGCCAGCAGCTCCAGAGGCTCTGGAAACACCATATATTTT

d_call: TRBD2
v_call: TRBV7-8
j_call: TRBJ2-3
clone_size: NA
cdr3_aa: CASRAGEFTDTQYF
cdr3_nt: TGTGCCAGCAGGGCGGGAGAGTTCACAGATACGCAGTATTTT

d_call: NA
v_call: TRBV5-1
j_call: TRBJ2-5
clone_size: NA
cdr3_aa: CASSLGTSQETQYF
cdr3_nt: TGCGCCAGCAGCCTCGGGACTTCTCAAGAGACCCAGTACTTC

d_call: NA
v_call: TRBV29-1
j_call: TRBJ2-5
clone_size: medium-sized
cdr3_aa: CSVGEDPLYGQYF
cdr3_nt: TGCAGCGTTGGAGAAGATCCCCTTTATGGCCAGTACTTC

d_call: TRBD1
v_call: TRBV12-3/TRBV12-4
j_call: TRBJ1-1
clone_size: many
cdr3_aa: CASSSRDRVLTEAFF
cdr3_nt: TGTGCCAGCAGTTCCCGGGACAGAGTCCTTACTGAAGCTTTCTTT

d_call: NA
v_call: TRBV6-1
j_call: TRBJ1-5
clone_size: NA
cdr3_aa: CASSGGGSNQPQHF
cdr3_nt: TGTGCCAGCAGCGGTGGGGGGAGCAATCAGCCCCAGCATTTT